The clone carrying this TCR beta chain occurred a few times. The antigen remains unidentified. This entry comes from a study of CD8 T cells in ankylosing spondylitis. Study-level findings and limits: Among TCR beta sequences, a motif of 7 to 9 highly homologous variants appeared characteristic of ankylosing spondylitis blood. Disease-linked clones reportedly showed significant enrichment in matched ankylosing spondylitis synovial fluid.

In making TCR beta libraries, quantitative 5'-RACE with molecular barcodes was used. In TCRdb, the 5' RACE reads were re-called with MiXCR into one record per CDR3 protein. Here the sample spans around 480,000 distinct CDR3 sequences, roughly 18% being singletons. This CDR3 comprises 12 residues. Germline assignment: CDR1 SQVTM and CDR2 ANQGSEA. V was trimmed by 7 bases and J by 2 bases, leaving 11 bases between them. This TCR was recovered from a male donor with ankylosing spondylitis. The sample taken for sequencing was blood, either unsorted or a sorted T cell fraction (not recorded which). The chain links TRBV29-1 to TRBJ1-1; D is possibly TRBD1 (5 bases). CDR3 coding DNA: TGCAGCGCAGGGCGGGGAAACACTGAAGCTTTCTTT. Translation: CSAGRGNTEAFF.